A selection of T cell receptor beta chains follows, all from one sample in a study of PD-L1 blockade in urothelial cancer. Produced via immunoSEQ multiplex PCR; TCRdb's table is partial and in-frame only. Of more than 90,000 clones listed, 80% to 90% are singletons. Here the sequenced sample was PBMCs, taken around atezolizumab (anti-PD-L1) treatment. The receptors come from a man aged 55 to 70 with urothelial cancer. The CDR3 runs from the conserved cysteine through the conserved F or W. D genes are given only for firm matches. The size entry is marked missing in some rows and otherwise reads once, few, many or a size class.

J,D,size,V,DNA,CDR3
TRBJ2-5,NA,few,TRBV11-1,TGTGCCAGCAGCTTAGGGCAGCAAGAGACCCAGTACTTC,CASSLGQQETQYF
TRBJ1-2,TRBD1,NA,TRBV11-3,TGTGCCAGCAGCTACGAGACAGGGGACTATGGCTACACCTTC,CASSYETGDYGYTF
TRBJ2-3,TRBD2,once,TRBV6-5,TGTGCCAGCAGTCCGGGACTAGCGGGGGATACGCAGTATTTT,CASSPGLAGDTQYF
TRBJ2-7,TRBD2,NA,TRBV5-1,TGCGCCAGCAGCTTGACTAGCGGGAGTGACGAGCAGTACTTC,CASSLTSGSDEQYF
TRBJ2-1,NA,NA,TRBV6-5,TGTGCCAGCAGTTACTCACAGGGTAGGAGTTACAATGAGCAGTTCTTC,CASSYSQGRSYNEQFF
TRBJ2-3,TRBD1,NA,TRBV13,TGTGCCAGCAGGCTTATCTCGGGACAGGGGTTTTCGGATACGCAGTATTTT,CASRLISGQGFSDTQYF
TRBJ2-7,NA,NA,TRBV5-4,TGTGCCAGCAGCTTGGCCGTACAGGGAGACGAGCAGTACTTC,CASSLAVQGDEQYF
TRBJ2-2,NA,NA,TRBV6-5,TGTGCCAGCAGCCAGAGACAGGCGAACACCGGGGAGCTGTTTTTT,CASSQRQANTGELFF
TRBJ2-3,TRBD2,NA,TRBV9,TGTGCCAGCAGCGCGACTAGCTTAACAGATACGCAGTATTTT,CASSATSLTDTQYF
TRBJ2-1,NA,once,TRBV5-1,TGCGCCAGCAATCGGGAGAGCAATGAGCAGTTCTTC,CASNRESNEQFF
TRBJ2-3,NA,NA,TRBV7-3,TGTGCCAGCAGCCCCCAGGGGGGCCTCACAGATACGCAGTATTTT,CASSPQGGLTDTQYF
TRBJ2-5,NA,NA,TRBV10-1,TGCGCCAGCAGTGAGCGGGAACGGGAGACCCAGTACTTC,CASSERERETQYF
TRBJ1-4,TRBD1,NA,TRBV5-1,TGCGCCAGCAGCATCCGACAGGGCGGAAATGAAAAACTGTTTTTT,CASSIRQGGNEKLFF
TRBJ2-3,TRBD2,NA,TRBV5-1,TGCGCCAGCAGCTTAACTAGCGGGGGGCCCACAGATACGCAGTATTTT,CASSLTSGGPTDTQYF
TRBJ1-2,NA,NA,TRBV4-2,TGTGCCAGCAGCCCCCCAGGGGATATCTATGGCTACACCTTC,CASSPPGDIYGYTF
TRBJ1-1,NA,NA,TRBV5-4,TGTGCCAGCAGCTTTAACAGTCCGAACACTGAAGCTTTCTTT,CASSFNSPNTEAFF
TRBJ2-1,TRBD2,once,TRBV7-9,TGTGCCAGCAGCTTACGCGGCGGGAGGGCCGGTAATGAGCAGTTCTTC,CASSLRGGRAGNEQFF
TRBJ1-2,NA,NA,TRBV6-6,TGTGCCAGCAGCCCCCCCACAGGGTTCTATGGCTACACCTTC,CASSPPTGFYGYTF
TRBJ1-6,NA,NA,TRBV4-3,TGCGCCAGCAGCCCAGACGGGACATCTAATTCACCCCTCCACTTT,CASSPDGTSNSPLHF
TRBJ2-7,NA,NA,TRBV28,TGTGCCAGCAGTTCTCCAGGCTCCTACGAGCAGTACTTC,CASSSPGSYEQYF
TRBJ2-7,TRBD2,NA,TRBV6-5,TGTGCCAGCAGTTACTCGGGGGGGAAAGCCTACGAGCAGTACTTC,CASSYSGGKAYEQYF
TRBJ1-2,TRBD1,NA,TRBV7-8,TGTGCCAGCAGCCCAGGACAGGGATATCTCTATGGCTACACCTTC,CASSPGQGYLYGYTF
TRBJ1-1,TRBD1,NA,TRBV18,TGTGCCAGCTCACCAGGGACAGCGAACACTGAAGCTTTCTTT,CASSPGTANTEAFF
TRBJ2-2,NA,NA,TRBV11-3,TGTGCCAGCAGCCCGGCGGTCCGGGCCGGGGAGCTGTTTTTT,CASSPAVRAGELFF
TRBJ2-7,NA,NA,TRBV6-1,TGTGCCAGCAGCGCGATGAGGCAGCACTACGAGCAGTACTTC,CASSAMRQHYEQYF
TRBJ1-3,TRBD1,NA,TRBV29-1,TGCAGCGTTGTACTACAGGGGGTATCTGGAAACACCATATATTTT,CSVVLQGVSGNTIYF
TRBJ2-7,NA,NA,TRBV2,TGTGCCAGCAGTGAACAGGGCCCCTACGAGCAGTACTTC,CASSEQGPYEQYF
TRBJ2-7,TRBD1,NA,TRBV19,TGTGCCAGTTCGCCCCGTAACAGGGGGATCTACGAGCAGTACTTC,CASSPRNRGIYEQYF
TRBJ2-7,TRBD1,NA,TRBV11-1,TGTGCCAGCAGCTCGGGGGGAGGACAGGGGGTGTTGGAGCAGTACTTC,CASSSGGGQGVLEQYF
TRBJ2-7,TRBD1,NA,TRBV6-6,TGTGCCAGCAGTTTAGCGGGACAGGGGGCAGACGAGCAGTACTTC,CASSLAGQGADEQYF
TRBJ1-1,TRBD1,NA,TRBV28,TGTGCCAGCAGAGTGACAGGGCCGAACACTGAAGCTTTCTTT,CASRVTGPNTEAFF
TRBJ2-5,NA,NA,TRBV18,TGTGCCAGCTCACTCACAGGGCCCGAGACCCAGTACTTC,CASSLTGPETQYF
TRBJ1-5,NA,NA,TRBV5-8,TGTGCCAGCACCGGAGGGCGGGCTCAAGAGCCCCAGCATTTT,CASTGGRAQEPQHF
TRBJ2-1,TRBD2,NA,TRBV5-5,TGTGCCAGCAGCTTACTGCTAGCGGACTACAATGAGCAGTTCTTC,CASSLLLADYNEQFF
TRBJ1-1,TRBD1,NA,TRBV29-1,TGCAGCGCCGGGACAGGGGCTACTGAAGCTTTCTTT,CSAGTGATEAFF
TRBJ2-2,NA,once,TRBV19,TGTGCCAGTAGTATCATCAGGGACGGGGAGCTGTTTTTT,CASSIIRDGELFF
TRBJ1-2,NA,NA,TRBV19,TGTGCCAGTAGTATTAGTCATAACTATGGCTACACCTTC,CASSISHNYGYTF
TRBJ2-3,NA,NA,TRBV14,TGTGCCAGCAGCCCGCTGAGCAAAACCCCCCCAGATACGCAGTATTTT,CASSPLSKTPPDTQYF
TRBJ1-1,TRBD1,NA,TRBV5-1,TGCGCCACTTCGTTGGGACAGGGGGCGAGGAACACTGAAGCTTTCTTT,CATSLGQGARNTEAFF
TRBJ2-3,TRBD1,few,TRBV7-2,TGTGCCAGCAGCTTAGTTATGGGACAGGGTTTAGATACGCAGTATTTT,CASSLVMGQGLDTQYF
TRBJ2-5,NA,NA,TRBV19,TGTGCCAGTAACGCCAGGGGCCGACAAGAGACCCAGTACTTC,CASNARGRQETQYF
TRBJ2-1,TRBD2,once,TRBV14,TGTGCCAGCAGCCCCGCGAGCGGGAGTCGGTATGAGCAGTTCTTC,CASSPASGSRYEQFF
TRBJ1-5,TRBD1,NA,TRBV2,TGTGCCAGCAGTGATCCTAGGGGGCGAGGCAATCAGCCCCAGCATTTT,CASSDPRGRGNQPQHF
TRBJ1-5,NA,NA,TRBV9,TGTGCCAGCTCCGGGGAGGGTAGCAATCAGCCCCAGCATTTT,CASSGEGSNQPQHF
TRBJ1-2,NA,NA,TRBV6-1,TGTGCCAGCAGTGAACGACAGGCTGGTTTCTACACCTTC,CASSERQAGFYTF
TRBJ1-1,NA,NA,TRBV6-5,TGTGCCAGCAGTTACTCAGGGCGGGGAACTGAAGCTTTCTTT,CASSYSGRGTEAFF
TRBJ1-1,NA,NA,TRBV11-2,TGTGCCAGCAGCAAGTATGGCAGGGGTAGCACTGAAGCTTTCTTT,CASSKYGRGSTEAFF
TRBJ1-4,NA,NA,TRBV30,TGTGCCTGGAGTATTCGGGCGGGACTGAGAAATGAAAAACTGTTTTTT,CAWSIRAGLRNEKLFF
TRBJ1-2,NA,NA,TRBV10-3,TGTGCCATCAGCCTGGAGGGCGGGAATAGGGAGAGAGGCTACACCTTC,CAISLEGGNRERGYTF